This T cell receptor (beta chain) is from a study of beta chain features in type 1 diabetes. Across the study: Taken together, all samples contributed 107,917,701 examined sorted cells. Study-level points and caveats: Compared with healthy donors, patients appeared to share more similar naive, central memory and regulatory TCRB repertoires.

The length of the CDR3 is 16 residues. Per germline, CDR1 LGHNA and CDR2 YSLEER. V dropped 4 bases and J dropped 0 bases, with 15 bases sitting between them. Isolation of CD4+ naive, central memory, regulatory and stem cell-like memory cells was achieved by sorting via CD45RO/CCR7/CD25/CD127/CD95/CD27. The count of this clone is one. Antigen: not known. The entirety of the isolated RNA underwent reverse transcription, so expressed TCRB transcripts were sequenced. The assay was immunoSEQ multiplex PCR, and TCRdb's table has in-frame clones only and misses some. The top ten hold about 0.04% of the sample, which has roughly 400,000 clones, about 15% seen once.

The sequence was obtained from a young man in good health. Sequenced sample: naive CD4+ T cells from blood. The chain combines TRBV4-3 with TRBJ1-1, with no clear D. In nucleotides, the CDR3 is TGCGCCAGCAGCCCAGGACCCCTAGGTCTGAACACTGAAGCTTTCTTT. Protein sequence: CASSPGPLGLNTEAFF.